The source of this T cell receptor beta chain is a study of breast tumors, draining lymph nodes, adjacent tissues. Study results and limitations: Tumor and nontumor repertoires were significantly more similar in luminal-like than in basal-like breast cancer. Tumor repertoires ranked between lymph nodes and nontumor tissue in diversity, with V and J gene preferences. Tumor T cell lymph node origin was a supported hypothesis, not proven.

TCRdb independently ran MiXCR on the multiplex PCR reads; one entry per CDR3 protein. Among 200,000 or so distinct CDR3 sequences listed, around a third were seen once. This clonotype was observed once. Its matching antigen is unknown. The CDR3 sequence is 15 residues long. Germline CDR1 reads SNHLY; CDR2 reads FYNNEI. V lost 5 bases, J lost 4 bases, and 14 bases lay in between. The lymph nodes were axillary draining lymph nodes from breast cancer patients. The J gene is TRBJ2-2, the V gene TRBV2; D gene unclear. The clonotype originates from a female donor with breast cancer. Some clones in this sample may be carry-over from other donors' samples. Sequencing was carried out using axillary lymph node tissue. For the CDR3, the DNA is TGTGCCAGCAGTATTGTCCGAACGGGCACCGGGGAGCTGTTTTTT. It specifies CASSIVRTGTGELFF.